This T cell receptor beta chain originates from a study of blood T cell repertoires in COVID-19. Study-level background: T cells, B-cell-depleted T cells, or PBMCs provided the cDNA or gDNA that served as material.

The CDR3 spans 13 residues. The ends lost 1 base at V and 7 bases at J; junction bases unmatched: 3. In germline, CDR1 is GTSNPN, CDR2 SVGIG (reference sequence). Authors' data handling: Amplified reference gene primers provided the basis for estimating nucleated cell counts. TCRdb keeps only in-frame clones here, not all; method: immunoSEQ multiplex PCR. Clone size and V and J calls were adopted from that table, with D and trimming inferred from the DNA. The sample yields about 180,000 clones, roughly 80% seen once. Those designated as exposed participants met a COVID-19 case within 2 weeks before study entry.

The chain recombines TRBV30 with TRBJ1-5, with 8 bases fitting TRBD1. The sequenced sample was PBMCs or T cells enriched from blood (not recorded which). The source of this sequence is a man in his sixties who had been exposed to COVID-19. The CDR3 spells CAWSAGQGQPQHF. Written as DNA, the CDR3 is TGTGCCTGGAGTGCAGGACAGGGCCAGCCCCAGCATTTT.